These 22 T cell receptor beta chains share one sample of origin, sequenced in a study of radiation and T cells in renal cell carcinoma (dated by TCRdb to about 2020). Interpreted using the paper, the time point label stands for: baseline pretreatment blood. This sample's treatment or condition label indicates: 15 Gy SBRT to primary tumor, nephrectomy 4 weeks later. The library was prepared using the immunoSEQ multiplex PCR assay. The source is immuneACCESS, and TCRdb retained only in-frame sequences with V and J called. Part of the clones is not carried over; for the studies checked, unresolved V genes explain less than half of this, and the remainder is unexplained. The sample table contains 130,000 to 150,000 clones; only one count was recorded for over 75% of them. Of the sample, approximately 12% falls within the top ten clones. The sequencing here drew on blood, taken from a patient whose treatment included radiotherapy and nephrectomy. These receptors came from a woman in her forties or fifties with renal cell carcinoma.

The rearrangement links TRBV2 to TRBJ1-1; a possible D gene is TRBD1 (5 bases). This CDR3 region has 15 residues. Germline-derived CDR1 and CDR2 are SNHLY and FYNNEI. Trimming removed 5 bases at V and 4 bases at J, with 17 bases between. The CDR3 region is CASSTGLIWLTEAFF. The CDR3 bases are TGTGCCAGCAGTACAGGACTGATATGGCTCACTGAAGCTTTCTTT.

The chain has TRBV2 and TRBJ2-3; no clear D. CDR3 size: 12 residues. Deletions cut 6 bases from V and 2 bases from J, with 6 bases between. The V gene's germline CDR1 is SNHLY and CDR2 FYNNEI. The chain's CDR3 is CASSDVTDTQYF. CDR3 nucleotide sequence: TGTGCCAGCAGCGACGTCACAGATACGCAGTATTTT.

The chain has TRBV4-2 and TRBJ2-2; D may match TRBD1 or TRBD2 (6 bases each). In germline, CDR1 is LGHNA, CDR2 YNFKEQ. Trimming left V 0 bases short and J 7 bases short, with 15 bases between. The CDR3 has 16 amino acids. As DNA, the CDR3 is TGTGCCAGCAGCCAAGAAACCTCGGGGGCGCGCGGGGAGCTGTTTTTT. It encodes CASSQETSGARGELFF.

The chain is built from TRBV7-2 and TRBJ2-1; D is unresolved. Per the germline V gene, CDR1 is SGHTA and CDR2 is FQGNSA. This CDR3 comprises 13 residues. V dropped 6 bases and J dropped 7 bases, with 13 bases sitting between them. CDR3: CASSYQLWNEQFF. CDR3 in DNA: TGTGCCAGCAGTTACCAGCTATGGAATGAGCAGTTCTTC.

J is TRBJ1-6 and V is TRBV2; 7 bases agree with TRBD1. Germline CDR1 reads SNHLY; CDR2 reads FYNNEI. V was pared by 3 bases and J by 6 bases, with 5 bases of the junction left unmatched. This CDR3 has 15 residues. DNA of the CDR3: TGTGCCAGCAGTGATTACGGACAGGTTAATTCACCCCTCCACTTT. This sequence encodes CASSDYGQVNSPLHF.

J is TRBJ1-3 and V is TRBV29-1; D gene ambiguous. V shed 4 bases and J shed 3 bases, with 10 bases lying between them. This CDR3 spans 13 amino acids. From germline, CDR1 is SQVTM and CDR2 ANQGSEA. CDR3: CSVARSDGNTIYF. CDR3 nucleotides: TGCAGCGTTGCGAGGTCGGATGGAAACACCATATATTTT.

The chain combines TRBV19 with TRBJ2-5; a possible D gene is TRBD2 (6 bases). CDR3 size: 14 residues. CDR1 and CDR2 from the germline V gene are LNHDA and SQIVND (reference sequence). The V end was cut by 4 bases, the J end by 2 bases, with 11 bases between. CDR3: CASSTRTIQETQYF. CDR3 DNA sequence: TGTGCCAGTAGTACCCGGACTATACAAGAGACCCAGTACTTC.

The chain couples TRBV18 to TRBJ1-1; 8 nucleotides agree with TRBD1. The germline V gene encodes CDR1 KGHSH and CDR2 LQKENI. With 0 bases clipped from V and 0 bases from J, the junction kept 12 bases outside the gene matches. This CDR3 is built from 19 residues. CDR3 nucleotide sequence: TGTGCCAGCTCACCACCGTCCCAGGGGGCCAGGTTGGTGAACACTGAAGCTTTCTTT. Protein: CASSPPSQGARLVNTEAFF.

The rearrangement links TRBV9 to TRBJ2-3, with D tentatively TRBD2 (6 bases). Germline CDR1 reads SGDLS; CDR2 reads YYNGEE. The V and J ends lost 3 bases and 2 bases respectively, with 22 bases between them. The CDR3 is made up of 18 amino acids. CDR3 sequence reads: CASSAGLLTGLTTDTQYF. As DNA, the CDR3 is TGTGCCAGCAGCGCGGGACTTCTTACAGGACTGACCACAGATACGCAGTATTTT.

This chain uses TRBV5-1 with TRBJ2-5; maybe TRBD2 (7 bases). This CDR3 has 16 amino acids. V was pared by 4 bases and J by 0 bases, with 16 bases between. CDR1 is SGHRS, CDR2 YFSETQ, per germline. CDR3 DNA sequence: TGCGCCAGCAGCCCGGGGGGCCGCATGAACCAAGAGACCCAGTACTTC. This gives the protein CASSPGGRMNQETQYF.

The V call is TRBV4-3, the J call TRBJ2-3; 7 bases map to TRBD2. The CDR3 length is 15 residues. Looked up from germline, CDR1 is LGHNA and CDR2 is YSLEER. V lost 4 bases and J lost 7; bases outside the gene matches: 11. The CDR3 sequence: CASSRGSGFTNTQYF. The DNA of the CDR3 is TGCGCCAGCAGCCGCGGTAGCGGGTTTACAAATACGCAGTATTTT.

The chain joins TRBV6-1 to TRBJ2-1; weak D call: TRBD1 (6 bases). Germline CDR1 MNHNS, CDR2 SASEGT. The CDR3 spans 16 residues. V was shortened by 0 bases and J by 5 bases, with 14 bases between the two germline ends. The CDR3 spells CASSEARGFANNEQFF. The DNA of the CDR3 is TGTGCCAGCAGTGAAGCGAGGGGGTTTGCAAACAATGAGCAGTTCTTC.

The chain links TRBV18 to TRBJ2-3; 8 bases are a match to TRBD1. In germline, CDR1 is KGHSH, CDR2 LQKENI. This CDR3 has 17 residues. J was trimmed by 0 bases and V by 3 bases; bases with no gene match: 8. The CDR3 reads CASSPLGGDRSTDTQYF. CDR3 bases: TGTGCCAGCTCACCCTTAGGAGGGGACAGGAGCACAGATACGCAGTATTTT.

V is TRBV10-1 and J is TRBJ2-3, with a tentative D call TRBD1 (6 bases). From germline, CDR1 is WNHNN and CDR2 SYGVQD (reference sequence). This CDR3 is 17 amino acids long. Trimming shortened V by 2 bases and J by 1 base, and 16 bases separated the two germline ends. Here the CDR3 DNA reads TGCGCCAGCAGTGAGGGGGCCCACAGGGATCGCACAGATACGCAGTATTTT. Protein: CASSEGAHRDRTDTQYF.

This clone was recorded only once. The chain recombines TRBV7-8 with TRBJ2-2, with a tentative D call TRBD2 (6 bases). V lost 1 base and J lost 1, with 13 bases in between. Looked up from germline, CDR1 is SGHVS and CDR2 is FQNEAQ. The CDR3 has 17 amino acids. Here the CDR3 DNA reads TGTGCCAGCAGCTTAGGGCGGGGAACAGGGAACACCGGGGAGCTGTTTTTT. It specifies CASSLGRGTGNTGELFF.

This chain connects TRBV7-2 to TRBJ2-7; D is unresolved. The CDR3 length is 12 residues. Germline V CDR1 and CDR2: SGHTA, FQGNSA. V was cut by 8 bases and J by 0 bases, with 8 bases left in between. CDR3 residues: CASSEYSYEQYF. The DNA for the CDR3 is TGTGCCAGCTCGGAATACTCCTACGAGCAGTACTTC. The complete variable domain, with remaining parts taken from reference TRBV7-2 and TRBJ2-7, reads GAGVSQSPSNKVTEKGKDVELRCDPISGHTALYWYRQSLGQGLEFLIYFQGNSAPDKSGLPSDRFSAERTGGSVSTLTIQRTQQEDSAVYLCASSEYSYEQYFGPGTRLTVT.

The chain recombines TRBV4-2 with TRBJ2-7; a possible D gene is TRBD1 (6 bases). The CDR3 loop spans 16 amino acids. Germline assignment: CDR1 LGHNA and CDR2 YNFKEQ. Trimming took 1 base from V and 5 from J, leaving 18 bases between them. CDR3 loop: CASSQGEQGGWNEQYF. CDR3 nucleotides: TGTGCCAGCAGCCAAGGTGAACAGGGCGGTTGGAACGAGCAGTACTTC.

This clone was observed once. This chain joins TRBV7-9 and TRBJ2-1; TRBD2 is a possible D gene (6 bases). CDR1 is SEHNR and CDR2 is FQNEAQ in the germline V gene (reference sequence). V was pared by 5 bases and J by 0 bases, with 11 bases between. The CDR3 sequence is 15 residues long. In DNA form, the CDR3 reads TGTGCCAGCAGCCCCTCGGGGGTCTCCTACAATGAGCAGTTCTTC. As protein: CASSPSGVSYNEQFF.

The CDR3, as DNA: TGTGCCATCAGTTCCGGGACAGTGTTCTACGAGCAGTACTTC. It yields the protein CAISSGTVFYEQYF. The chain recombines TRBV10-3 with TRBJ2-7, with 7 bases lining up with TRBD1. Germline trimming cut 5 bases from V and 3 bases from J; bases unmatched to any gene: 7. CDR1 and CDR2 from the germline V gene are ENHRY and SYGVKD. This CDR3 is 14 amino acids long.

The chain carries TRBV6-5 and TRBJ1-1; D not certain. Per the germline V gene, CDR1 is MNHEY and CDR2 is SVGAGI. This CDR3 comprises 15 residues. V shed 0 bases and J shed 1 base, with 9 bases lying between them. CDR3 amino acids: CASSYSNRANTEAFF. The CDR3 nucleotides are TGTGCCAGCAGTTACTCGAACAGAGCGAACACTGAAGCTTTCTTT.

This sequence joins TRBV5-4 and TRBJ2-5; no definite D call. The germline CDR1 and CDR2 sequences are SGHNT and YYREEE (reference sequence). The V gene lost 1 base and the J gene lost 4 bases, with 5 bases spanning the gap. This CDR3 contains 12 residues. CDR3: CASSLIGETQYF. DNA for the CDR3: TGTGCCAGCAGCTTGATAGGAGAGACCCAGTACTTC.

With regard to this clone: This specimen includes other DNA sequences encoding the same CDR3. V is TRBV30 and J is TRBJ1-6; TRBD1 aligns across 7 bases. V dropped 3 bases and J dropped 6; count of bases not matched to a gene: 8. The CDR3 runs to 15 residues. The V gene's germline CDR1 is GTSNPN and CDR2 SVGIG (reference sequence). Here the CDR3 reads CAWSLYRGINSPLHF. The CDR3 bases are TGTGCCTGGAGCCTTTACAGGGGCATTAATTCACCCCTCCACTTT.